This TCR beta chain was captured by sequencing in a study of blood T cell repertoires in COVID-19. Assay used: immunoSEQ multiplex PCR; TCRdb lists only in-frame clones, some missing. The sample carries some 100,000 clones, around 82% recorded once. Per germline, CDR1 SNHLY and CDR2 FYNNEI. The CDR3 extends over 15 amino acids. Trimming stripped 0 bases from V and 0 bases from J, with 6 bases between. The TCR sequence derives from a man aged 50 to 60 with active or convalescent COVID-19. Sequenced: peripheral blood. V and J are TRBV2 and TRBJ1-5, with a tentative D call TRBD1 (5 bases). The CDR3 loop reads CASSEAQGSNQPQHF. In DNA form, the CDR3 reads TGTGCCAGCAGTGAAGCCCAGGGTAGCAATCAGCCCCAGCATTTT.